Listed below are T cell receptor beta chains from one sample, sequenced in a study of cytomegalovirus exposure and HLA in healthy donors. Generated by immunoSEQ multiplex PCR, the TCRdb table keeps only in-frame clones and is missing some. The sample holds 95,000 to 110,000 clones, 77% seen once. The source material was PBMCs. The source is a male donor in good health and CMV-seronegative. Both conserved end residues are part of each CDR3. The order of the fields is V gene, J gene, clone size, CDR3 protein. Not every row has a clone size; where given, it reads once, few, many or a size class.

v_call: TRBV5-1
j_call: TRBJ2-2
clone_size: NA
cdr3_aa: CASRPAGGPSGELFF

v_call: TRBV2
j_call: TRBJ2-7
clone_size: NA
cdr3_aa: CASSVLDEQYF

v_call: TRBV5-1
j_call: TRBJ2-7
clone_size: NA
cdr3_aa: CASSSNTYEQYF

v_call: TRBV7-9
j_call: TRBJ2-3
clone_size: NA
cdr3_aa: CASTNRESQADTQYF

v_call: TRBV4-1
j_call: TRBJ2-2
clone_size: NA
cdr3_aa: CASSQTGTRNTGELFF

v_call: TRBV19
j_call: TRBJ2-7
clone_size: NA
cdr3_aa: CASSISGDAVEQYF

v_call: TRBV28
j_call: TRBJ1-4
clone_size: few
cdr3_aa: CASSLSTTNEKLFF

v_call: TRBV19
j_call: TRBJ1-3
clone_size: NA
cdr3_aa: CASSIQSGLSGNTIYF

v_call: TRBV4-1
j_call: TRBJ2-3
clone_size: NA
cdr3_aa: CASSQGFGTTSTDTQYF

v_call: TRBV27
j_call: TRBJ2-1
clone_size: NA
cdr3_aa: CASSGLAGTSNEQFF

v_call: TRBV7-9
j_call: TRBJ1-3
clone_size: NA
cdr3_aa: CASSLSGTAGNTIYF

v_call: TRBV11-1
j_call: TRBJ2-1
clone_size: NA
cdr3_aa: CASSLEGTFNEQFF

v_call: TRBV5-1
j_call: TRBJ2-7
clone_size: once
cdr3_aa: CASRLDSSHEQYF

v_call: TRBV28
j_call: TRBJ2-2
clone_size: NA
cdr3_aa: CASSPGGTGAAGELFF

v_call: TRBV29-1
j_call: TRBJ2-2
clone_size: NA
cdr3_aa: CSVARGYTGELFF

v_call: TRBV18
j_call: TRBJ2-5
clone_size: NA
cdr3_aa: CASCPGQGETQYF

v_call: TRBV6-1
j_call: TRBJ2-1
clone_size: NA
cdr3_aa: CASSASSGAGEQFF

v_call: TRBV30
j_call: NA
clone_size: NA
cdr3_aa: CAWQGASGYEQYF

v_call: TRBV5-4
j_call: NA
clone_size: NA
cdr3_aa: CASSLGGLASSSYEQYF

v_call: TRBV7-9
j_call: TRBJ2-2
clone_size: NA
cdr3_aa: CASSQRTSGIGELFF

v_call: TRBV6-5
j_call: NA
clone_size: NA
cdr3_aa: CASSREAGRFSEQYF

v_call: TRBV19
j_call: TRBJ2-7
clone_size: once
cdr3_aa: CASSIGGTYEQYF

v_call: TRBV27
j_call: TRBJ2-3
clone_size: NA
cdr3_aa: CASSLPPGEQRGTDTQYF

v_call: TRBV27
j_call: TRBJ2-3
clone_size: NA
cdr3_aa: CASSPLAFPTDTQYF

v_call: TRBV11-2
j_call: TRBJ2-5
clone_size: NA
cdr3_aa: CASSEGTSGPQETQYF

v_call: TRBV28
j_call: TRBJ2-7
clone_size: NA
cdr3_aa: CASSFGGEQYF

v_call: TRBV27
j_call: TRBJ2-1
clone_size: NA
cdr3_aa: CASSSPASGRNEQFF

v_call: TRBV13
j_call: TRBJ2-3
clone_size: NA
cdr3_aa: CASSFTYETDTQYF